This T cell receptor beta chain came from a study of blood T cells in healthy people across ages. Study results and limitations: The study lacked donor CMV status, which possibly confounded expanded clonotype changes.

A word on this clonotype: The antigen is unknown.

With a J-beta primer mix and a sample-barcoded 5' primer, a second PCR ran about 7 to 12 cycles. TCRdb re-derived calls from the 5' RACE reads in MiXCR, one entry per CDR3 protein. The table has 1.5 million to 2 million distinct CDR3 sequences, approximately 50% seen once; the top ten hold roughly 2%. The CDR3 has 14 amino acids. V was clipped by 0 bases and J by 6 bases, with 9 bases between them. Looked up from germline, CDR1 is DFQATT and CDR2 is SNEGSKA (reference sequence). Each sample had at least 7 million PBMCs isolated. This sequence joins TRBV20-1 and TRBJ1-6; D gene ambiguous. The specimen sequenced was blood. The TCR comes from a woman aged 35 to 49 in good health. The CDR3 sequence: CSARDRAINSPLHF. The CDR3, as DNA: TGCAGTGCTAGAGATCGGGCCATTAATTCACCCCTCCACTTT.